This T cell receptor beta chain stems from a study of T cell repertoires in cytomegalovirus infection (dated by TCRdb to the late 2010s). Notes on the research overall: Donor HLA type was relevant to the analysis, as public TCR beta signatures indicated carriage of CMV infection together with the matching HLA type.

This clonotype has only one observation. The clone's antigen remains unknown. It has no much larger one-base neighbor in the sample; base qualities were not kept. One read alone lends weak support. TCRdb names Illumina HiSeq 1500 as the instrument used. The raw public data were reprocessed by TCRdb itself: fastp quality trimming at Q25, MiXCR clonotype calling, in-frame beta chains only. Entries are consolidated by CDR3 protein sequence, retaining the most common genes and DNA. The sample table holds around 300,000 distinct CDR3 sequences, of which roughly 25% were seen once. In total, the top ten clones hold approximately 15% of the sample. The CDR3 has 18 amino acids, counting the end cysteine and phenylalanine. Only the CDR3 DNA stays, 54 bases, in frame from base 1. Looking up the germline V gene (reference sequence) yields CDR1 MNHNY and CDR2 SVGAGI. At the junction V is shortened by 4 bases and J by 4 bases; bases outside the gene matches: 17.

What the study reported, not specific to this receptor: The ex vivo response was dominated by HLA-C-restricted CMV-specific TCR beta clonotypes, which also provided the single most frequent clonotype in two of eight donors. In both this cohort and an independent cohort of some 350 donors, the cumulative frequency of public TCR beta family members distinguished carriers of CMV infection plus the relevant HLA type.

The TCR originated in a human donor in good health (CMV status not recorded). Some clones in this sample may be carry-over from other donors' samples. The chain is assembled from TRBV6-6 and TRBJ2-7, and TRBD2 matches 9 of the central bases. The sequenced material came from PBMCs. This receptor carries the CDR3 CASSSPPRSGRPRYEQYF. The DNA sequence is TGTGCCAGCAGTTCCCCCCCCAGGAGCGGGAGGCCACGATACGAGCAGTACTTC.